This T cell receptor (beta chain) is drawn from a study of T cell responses to AZD1222 COVID-19 vaccine (dated by TCRdb to 2020 to 2023). Notes on the research overall: TCR sequencing covered about 230 trial participants: about 210 given two doses of AZD1222 and around 25 given two doses of MenACWY control vaccine. Trial participants were enrolled by age into subgroups of 18-55, 56-69 and 70-plus years, and roughly 150, 30 and 60 TCR-sequenced participants, respectively, were included in these subgroups. Overall study outcomes, separate from this receptor: Only five or six AZD1222 recipients were SARS-CoV-2 seropositive at baseline, limiting conclusions about previously exposed vaccinees. In the small 56-69-year group, the increase in depth fell short of significance, most likely because of low power. Because no samples from the day 14 peak response were available, repertoires could be characterized only after the peak T cell response. Participants were mostly white British, with more females than males. The authors suggested clonal diversity may have been underestimated. After two AZD1222 doses, both the breadth and the depth of spike-specific TCRs were significantly higher than at day 0 and than in MenACWY recipients. The vaccine-associated CD4 TCRs covered the entire spike protein, and the dominant responses fell in regions 160-218 and 743-854. Epitopes outside the regions mutated in the B.1.351 and B.1.1.7 variants were reportedly recognized by nearly half of the unique spike-specific TCRs.

Including cysteine and phenylalanine, the CDR3 has 14 amino acids. CDR3 DNA is the only sequence kept; it has 42 bases, read in frame from the first base. From a lookup of the germline V gene, CDR1 and CDR2 are MDHEN and SYDVKM. V and J lose 2 bases and 6 bases, and a span of 14 bases separates them. Points on this clone: This clone's antigen is unknown. Nothing much larger sits one base from this clone, and base qualities are not available.

Reading the label with the study, this specimen's time point is: about 28 days (+/-7) after the second vaccine dose. AZD1222 recipients given second doses at about 4 weeks or at about 12 weeks were pooled, since spike-specific TCR depth and breadth were not found to differ between the two schedules. The vaccinee samples were drawn from two UK trials, COV001 and COV002, one of which was a single-blind randomized controlled phase 2/3 trial testing AZD1222 (ChAdOx1 nCoV-19) in healthy adults. For TCRbeta chain sequencing, PBMC samples were collected from trial participants at day 0 and at day 28 after the second dose. The CDR3 regions of human TCRbeta chains were analyzed by immunosequencing. Concerning the study's data processing: Repertoire TCRs were matched against a reference library of SARS-CoV-2-specific TCRs generated with the MIRA antigen-specificity platform. Breadth was defined as the fraction of unique TCRs that were SARS-CoV-2-associated, and depth was defined as the fraction of total T cells that were SARS-CoV-2-associated. Using the MIRA data, every spike-specific TCR was mapped to the spike region that the TCR reacted to and assigned to either a CD4 or a CD8 class. Log10-transformed breadth and depth values were compared by one-way ANOVA with Sidak's multiple comparisons tests. Not all clones reach the TCRdb copy of this immuneACCESS table, which keeps in-frame sequences only. Checked studies attribute under half of the gap to unresolved V genes and leave the rest unexplained. V and J calls and clone size are as listed in that table; D and trimming were resolved from the DNA. The sample table shows tens of thousands of clones, and around 90% are seen once. The ten biggest clones cover 28% of the sample.

This specimen was peripheral blood, taken 28 days after the second AZD1222 dose. The receptor was isolated from an adult who received the AZD1222 COVID-19 vaccine. The sequence joins TRBV28 to TRBJ2-7, with a tentative D gene TRBD2 over 6 matching bases. The DNA sequence is TGTGCCAGCAGTTTAGGAGGGTTGGGGGGCGAGCAGTACTTC. This gives the protein CASSLGGLGGEQYF.